This passage covers 14 T cell receptor beta chains from one sample sequenced in a study of shared clonotypes between healthy human individuals. Assay: immunoSEQ multiplex PCR; the TCRdb copy retains only in-frame clones and omits some. Of roughly 1.4 million clones listed, 98% are singletons. Sequenced input: naive CD4+ T cells sorted from blood. The subset denotes: CD45RA+ positively selected. The receptors originated from a man aged 25-40 years in good health.

Worth noting for this clone: The DNA is left out, because the CDR3 cannot be placed on it with certainty; the CDR3 is given as TCRdb lists it. The chain's CDR3 is CASSFRARGNQPQHF. This chain joins TRBV27 and TRBJ1-5; TRBD1, the D gene given by the table, was not confirmed from the DNA. The V gene's germline CDR1 is MNHEY and CDR2 SMNVEV (reference sequence). The CDR3 extends over 15 residues, inclusive of both ends.

V and J are TRBV4-1 and TRBJ2-7; 9 bases map to TRBD2. The CDR3 is 15 residues long. Germline values: CDR1 MGHRA, CDR2 YSYEKL. The junction had 4 bases not matched to a gene; V was cut back by 1 base and J by 3 bases. The CDR3 reads CASSQGAGGLYEQYF. As DNA, the CDR3 is TGCGCCAGCAGCCAAGGGGCGGGAGGGCTCTACGAGCAGTACTTC.

The chain joins TRBV5-1 to TRBJ2-2, with D possibly matching TRBD1 (6 bases). The CDR3 contains 14 residues. Germline CDR1 reads SGHRS; CDR2 reads YFSETQ. Deletions cut 1 base from V and 5 bases from J, with 9 bases between. The CDR3, as DNA: TGCGCCAGCAGCTTGAGGACAGCTACCGGGGAGCTGTTTTTT. This translates into CASSLRTATGELFF. Full variable domain (remainder filled in from reference TRBV5-1 and TRBJ2-2): KAGVTQTPRYLIKTRGQQVTLSCSPISGHRSVSWYQQTPGQGLQFLFEYFSETQRNKGNFPGRFSGRQFSNSRSEMNVSTLELGDSALYLCASSLRTATGELFFGEGSRLTVL.

For the CDR3, the DNA is TGTGCCAGCAGTGTCGGTAAAACTGGGGCCAACGTCCTGACTTTC. Its translation is CASSVGKTGANVLTF. The chain recombines TRBV6-1 with TRBJ2-6; D remains ambiguous. The CDR3 loop spans 15 amino acids. The ends were cut back, 4 bases at V and 2 bases at J, with 9 bases in the middle. CDR1 is MNHNS and CDR2 is SASEGT in the germline V gene.

The rearrangement joins TRBV18 to TRBJ2-1; a possible D gene is TRBD1 (6 bases). The CDR3 covers 15 residues. Germline V CDR1 and CDR2: KGHSH, LQKENI. V lost 6 bases and J lost 0, with 12 bases in between. The CDR3 DNA sequence: TGTGCCAGCTCCGTAGTGACAGGCTCCTACAATGAGCAGTTCTTC. Translating gives CASSVVTGSYNEQFF.

This rearrangement joins TRBV18 to TRBJ1-5, with a weak D call TRBD1 (6 bases). Trimming stripped 0 bases from V and 0 bases from J, with 15 bases between. CDR3 length equals 18 residues. CDR1 is KGHSH and CDR2 is LQKENI in the germline V gene. CDR3 protein: CASSPPSGQGYSNQPQHF. The CDR3 nucleotides are TGTGCCAGCTCACCACCCTCTGGGCAGGGGTATAGCAATCAGCCCCAGCATTTT. Combining the CDR3 with reference TRBV18 and TRBJ1-5 gives the whole variable domain NAGVMQNPRHLVRRRGQEARLRCSPMKGHSHVYWYRQLPEEGLKFMVYLQKENIIDESGMPKERFSAEFPKEGPSILRIQQVVRGDSAAYFCASSPPSGQGYSNQPQHFGDGTRLSIL.

The CDR3 nucleotides are TGTGCCAGCAGCGGGCTATCTCGGGTGGGAAATGGCTACACCTTC. Translating it yields CASSGLSRVGNGYTF. V is TRBV5-4 and J is TRBJ1-2; D call uncertain. The length of the CDR3 is 15 residues. Trimming cost V 4 bases and J 6 bases, with 19 bases left between them. The germline gives CDR1 SGHNT, CDR2 YYREEE (reference sequence).

This clone was counted a single time. The chain is built from TRBV2 and TRBJ2-5; no clear D. From germline, CDR1 is SNHLY and CDR2 FYNNEI. This CDR3 region has 15 residues. With 7 bases removed from V and 1 base from J, the gap between germline ends came to 16 bases. The CDR3 spells CASTSVGRFQETQYF. CDR3 nucleotide sequence: TGTGCCAGCACGTCAGTAGGTCGGTTCCAAGAGACCCAGTACTTC.

The rearrangement links TRBV25-1 to TRBJ2-2, with TRBD1 matching 10 bases. Germline V lookup: CDR1 MGHDK, CDR2 SYGVNS. The CDR3 has 16 amino acids. Unmatched junction bases numbered 5, after V lost 3 bases and J lost 4 bases. The CDR3 nucleotides read TGTGCCAGCAGTGATTTTGGGACAGGGGTCACCGGGGAGCTGTTTTTT. It is translated as CASSDFGTGVTGELFF.

The rearrangement uses TRBV18 and TRBJ2-1, with TRBD1 identical over 10 bases. The trim removed 6 bases at V and 10 bases at J, leaving 12 bases unmatched. The germline V gene has CDR1 KGHSH and CDR2 LQKENI. The CDR3 length is 15 residues. The CDR3 is CASSPWTGGTREQFF. The CDR3, as DNA: TGTGCCAGCTCCCCTTGGACAGGGGGGACAAGAGAGCAGTTCTTC.

This clone was picked up one time. The genes are TRBV9 and TRBJ2-3; D is unresolved. V gave up 0 bases and J gave up 5 bases, with 13 bases separating them. This CDR3 comprises 15 residues. Germline assignment: CDR1 SGDLS and CDR2 YYNGEE. CDR3 sequence reads: CASSVDYSRRDTQYF. CDR3 bases: TGTGCCAGCAGCGTAGACTACAGCAGGAGAGATACGCAGTATTTT.

The chain uses TRBV28 and TRBJ1-5; D may be TRBD1 (6 bases). The CDR3 has 14 amino acids. CDR1 and CDR2 (germline): MDHEN, SYDVKM. CDR3 sequence (DNA): TGTGCGAGTATATCAGGGGAAAGCAATCAGCCCCAGCATTTT. This translates into CASISGESNQPQHF.

This chain joins TRBV18 and TRBJ2-7; the D is unclear. The germline gives CDR1 KGHSH, CDR2 LQKENI. The V and J ends lost 4 bases and 2 bases respectively, with 15 bases between them. This CDR3 is built from 15 residues. The CDR3 reads CASSRETSIAYEQYF. The CDR3 region has the DNA TGTGCCAGCTCACGAGAAACAAGTATAGCCTACGAGCAGTACTTC.

J is TRBJ2-3 and V is TRBV5-5; TRBD2 is a possible D gene (6 bases). The CDR3 has 14 amino acids. V gave up 0 bases and J gave up 5 bases, with 10 bases separating them. From germline, CDR1 is SGHKS and CDR2 YYEKEE (reference sequence). In nucleotides, the CDR3 is TGTGCCAGCAGCTTGGGCCAGGGAGGAGATACGCAGTATTTT. This sequence encodes CASSLGQGGDTQYF.